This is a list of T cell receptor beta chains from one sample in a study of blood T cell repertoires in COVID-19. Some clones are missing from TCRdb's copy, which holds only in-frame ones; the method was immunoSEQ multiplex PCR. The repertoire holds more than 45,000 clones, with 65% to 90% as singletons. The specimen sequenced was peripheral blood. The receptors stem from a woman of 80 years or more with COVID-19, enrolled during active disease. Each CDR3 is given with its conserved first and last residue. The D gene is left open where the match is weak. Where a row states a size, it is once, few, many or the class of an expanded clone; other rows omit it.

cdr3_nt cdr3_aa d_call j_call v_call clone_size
TGTGCCAGCTCACCATCTAGCGGGGGGAAAAAAGAGACCCAGTACTTC CASSPSSGGKKETQYF TRBD2 TRBJ2-5 TRBV18 NA
TGCAGCGTCAGGGAGGGATGGAACACTGAAGCTTTCTTT CSVREGWNTEAFF NA TRBJ1-1 TRBV29-1 NA
TGTGCCAGCAGCCAGGGCCGACTGGCGGGGGGCCAAGAGACCCAGTACTTC CASSQGRLAGGQETQYF TRBD2 TRBJ2-5 TRBV4-2 NA
TGTGCCAGCAGTTACACAGGGCAGGGCACTGAAGCTTTCTTT CASSYTGQGTEAFF NA TRBJ1-1 TRBV6-5 medium-sized
TGTGCCACCAGCAGGAGTCTAGCGGGGTACGAGCAGTTCTTC CATSRSLAGYEQFF TRBD2 TRBJ2-1 TRBV15 NA
TGTGCCAGCAGCTCGTTAGGGATCCGGGAAAGGAATGAGCAGTTCTTC CASSSLGIRERNEQFF NA TRBJ2-1 TRBV5-6 NA
TGCGCCAGCAGTACAGACAGCAGCACAGATACGCAGTATTTT CASSTDSSTDTQYF NA TRBJ2-3 TRBV10-1 medium-sized
TGTGCCAGCAGCCGGGCGGGAAACTATGGCTACACCTTC CASSRAGNYGYTF NA TRBJ1-2 TRBV6-6 medium-sized
TGCGCCAGCAGCTTGTTTGGGACAGGGGTGCAGAATGAGCAGTTCTTC CASSLFGTGVQNEQFF TRBD1 TRBJ2-1 TRBV5-1 NA
TGTGCCAGCAGCCCATTCTATAATTCACCCCTCCACTTT CASSPFYNSPLHF NA TRBJ1-6 TRBV14 few
TGTGCCAGTAGTATCGCCGGGATCGCGCACAATGAGCAGTTCTTC CASSIAGIAHNEQFF NA TRBJ2-1 TRBV19 NA
TGTGCCAGCTCACGGGACAGGGGCACAGATACGCAGTATTTT CASSRDRGTDTQYF TRBD1 TRBJ2-3 TRBV18 NA
TGTGCCAGCAGCTTGAGACAGGGCGGCAATCAGCCCCAGCATTTT CASSLRQGGNQPQHF TRBD1 TRBJ1-5 TRBV5-8 NA
TGTGCCAGCAGCTTGAGAGGGGGTAGCAATCAGCCCCAGCATTTT CASSLRGGSNQPQHF NA TRBJ1-5 TRBV5-6 NA
TGTGCCATCAATCCTAGCGGGAGCACAGATACGCAGTATTTT CAINPSGSTDTQYF TRBD2 TRBJ2-3 TRBV10-3 NA
TGCGCCAGCAGCCTGCACGGGACAGGGGGCTCTGATAATGAAAAACTGTTTTTT CASSLHGTGGSDNEKLFF TRBD1 TRBJ1-4 TRBV5-1 once
TGTGCCAGTAGCCGGACAGGGTTGAACACTGAAGCTTTCTTT CASSRTGLNTEAFF TRBD1 TRBJ1-1 TRBV19 NA
TGTGCCAGCAGGGGACAGGGGGCAAGCTACACCTTC CASRGQGASYTF TRBD1 TRBJ1-2 TRBV11-2 NA
TGTGCCAGCAGCCCGAAAGCTTCAAACACTGAAGCTTTCTTT CASSPKASNTEAFF NA TRBJ1-1 TRBV3-1/TRBV3-2 few
TGTGCCAGCAGGCAACAGGGGGCAGAATACACTGAAGCTTTCTTT CASRQQGAEYTEAFF TRBD1 TRBJ1-1 TRBV7-2 NA
TGTGCCAGCAGTGAAATGGCTGCCGGGGCCCAGTACTTC CASSEMAAGAQYF NA TRBJ2-5 TRBV6-1 NA
TGCGCCAGCAGCTTGACAGGGGGCGCGAACGGCTACACCTTC CASSLTGGANGYTF TRBD1 TRBJ1-2 TRBV5-1 few
TGTGCCAGCAGCGCGGCTAGCGGGGGGAAAGATACGCAGTATTTT CASSAASGGKDTQYF TRBD2 TRBJ2-3 TRBV6-4 NA
TGCAGCGTTGAAAAGGACAGTTTGAACACTGAAGCTTTCTTT CSVEKDSLNTEAFF NA TRBJ1-1 TRBV29-1 NA
TGTGCCAGTAGTACTCCGGACAGGGGACCCCTCAAGCAGTACTTC CASSTPDRGPLKQYF TRBD1 TRBJ2-7 TRBV19 NA
TGTGCCAGCAGGACCTGGGGGGGAAACACTGAAGCTTTCTTT CASRTWGGNTEAFF NA TRBJ1-1 TRBV5-5 NA
TGCGCCAGCAGCCAGCCGGACACGGGGAGGGAGACCCAGTACTTC CASSQPDTGRETQYF NA TRBJ2-5 TRBV4-1 NA
TGTGCCAGCTCCCCGGGACGGGGGGGCCGGTCCGATACGCAGTATTTT CASSPGRGGRSDTQYF TRBD2 TRBJ2-3 TRBV5-4 NA
TGTGCCAGCAGCTTGAGAGTATCTGGAAACACCATATATTTT CASSLRVSGNTIYF NA TRBJ1-3 TRBV5-6 NA
TGTGCCAGCAGTTACTCGATGCAGGCGGGCTATGGCTACACCTTC CASSYSMQAGYGYTF NA TRBJ1-2 TRBV6-5 NA
TGCAGCGTTGTACAGGGCACAGATACGCAGTATTTT CSVVQGTDTQYF NA TRBJ2-3 TRBV29-1 once
TGTGCCAGCAGTACCACCGGGACTAGGACGTACGAGCAGTACTTC CASSTTGTRTYEQYF TRBD2 TRBJ2-7 TRBV28 NA
TGTGCCAGCAGCAGGACAGATTCCTACGAGCAGTACTTC CASSRTDSYEQYF NA TRBJ2-7 TRBV9 NA
TGCGCCAGCAGCTTTGGGACTAGCGGAAGCACAGATACGCAGTATTTT CASSFGTSGSTDTQYF TRBD2 TRBJ2-3 TRBV5-1 NA
TGTGCCAGCAGTTACTCGAGAGGCGGGAGGGCGACCCAGTACTTC CASSYSRGGRATQYF TRBD2 TRBJ2-5 TRBV6-5 NA
TGTGCCAGCAGTACACGACAGCCCCCTGAAGCTTTCTTT CASSTRQPPEAFF NA TRBJ1-1 TRBV28 NA
TGTGCCAGCTCACCCGACAGGGGCCCCTTCGAAAAACTGTTTTTT CASSPDRGPFEKLFF TRBD1 TRBJ1-4 TRBV18 NA
TGTGCCAGCAGTTACGGACAACAGGGTTTGTCGGAGACCCAGTACTTC CASSYGQQGLSETQYF NA TRBJ2-5 TRBV6-6 once
TGTGCCACCAGCCCTCGAGATTGGACTAGCGGTCACACTACCGTAGCCAAAAACATTCAGTACTTC CATSPRDWTSGHTTVAKNIQYF TRBD2 TRBJ2-4 TRBV15 NA
TGTGCCAGCAGCCAAGATCGAAGCGGGGGGCACACAGATACGCAGTATTTT CASSQDRSGGHTDTQYF TRBD2 TRBJ2-3 TRBV4-2 NA
TGTGCCAGCTCACCACAGACAGGAAGCAATCAGCCCCAGCATTTT CASSPQTGSNQPQHF NA TRBJ1-5 TRBV18 once
TGTGCCAGCAGCTTAGGAGGGCGGGAGACGTACGAGCAGTACTTC CASSLGGRETYEQYF TRBD2 TRBJ2-7 TRBV7-2 NA
TGTGCCAGCAGCTTATATGGGCAGGGCAACTATGGCTACACCTTC CASSLYGQGNYGYTF NA TRBJ1-2 TRBV7-2 NA
TGTGCCAGCAGTCCCCTCGGGGGGGGTAACTATGGCTACACCTTC CASSPLGGGNYGYTF NA TRBJ1-2 TRBV6-5 NA
TGTGCCAGCCTCGGACTAGCGGGAGTGGGCGAGCAGTACTTC CASLGLAGVGEQYF TRBD2 TRBJ2-7 TRBV18 NA
TGTGCCACCAGCAGAGATTCAGGGGGTTTTGAAAAACTGTTTTTT CATSRDSGGFEKLFF TRBD1 TRBJ1-4 TRBV15 NA
TGTGCCAGTAGTATAGGGTGGCAGGGGGACGCAACTAATGAAAAACTGTTTTTT CASSIGWQGDATNEKLFF TRBD1 TRBJ1-4 TRBV19 once
TGTGCCAGCAGCCGAGATGTGAGGAGCAATCAGCCCCAGCATTTT CASSRDVRSNQPQHF NA TRBJ1-5 TRBV7-8 once
TGTGCCACCGGAGGGGTCAGGAGATTTAATGAAAAACTGTTTTTT CATGGVRRFNEKLFF NA TRBJ1-4 TRBV24-1 NA